The 23 T cell receptor beta chains presented below share a single source sample, sequenced in a study of blood T cells in healthy people across ages (dated by TCRdb to 2013 to 2016). Receptors were amplified or captured by 5' RACE. The sequencing machine was an Illumina HiSeq 2500. The second PCR ran for about 6 to 12 cycles and used a J-beta primer mix along with a sample-barcoded 5' primer. The raw public reads went through TCRdb reprocessing: fastp at Q25, MiXCR clone calling, in-frame beta chains kept. Each entry merges the rows of one CDR3 protein and shows their most common DNA and genes. The table for this sample lists 800,000 or so distinct CDR3 sequences; roughly 60% of them were counted only once. Jointly, the top ten make up about 30% of the sample. Sequences were obtained from blood. These receptors all stem from a man aged 30 to 45 in good health.

V gene TRBV24-1 combines with J gene TRBJ2-5; possible D gene TRBD2, 5 bases. There are 15 residues in the CDR3. V was cut by 2 bases and J by 7 bases, with 16 bases left in between. CDR1 is KGHDR, CDR2 SFDVKD, per germline. The CDR3 loop is CATSDSGVVMRTQYF. CDR3 DNA: TGTGCCACCAGTGATTCCGGGGTGGTAATGAGGACCCAGTACTTC.

This chain uses TRBV7-2 with TRBJ2-7; D unclear. CDR3 length: 13 amino acids. V shed 1 base and J shed 7 bases, with 11 bases lying between them. Germline V gene sequence: CDR1 SGHTA, CDR2 FQGNSA. The CDR3 reads CASSLGSQMEQYF. The DNA of the CDR3 is TGTGCCAGCAGCTTAGGAAGCCAGATGGAGCAGTACTTC.

The genes are TRBV9 and TRBJ2-1, with D tentatively TRBD2 (7 bases). Looked up from germline, CDR1 is SGDLS and CDR2 is YYNGEE. This CDR3 is built from 17 residues. The V gene lost 0 bases and the J gene lost 5 bases, with 18 bases spanning the gap. The CDR3 nucleotides read TGTGCCAGCAGCGTAGGAGTAGGAGGGGGGGCCAACAATGAGCAGTTCTTC. Translation: CASSVGVGGGANNEQFF.

This clonotype came up a few times. The gene calls are TRBV7-2 and TRBJ2-4; perhaps TRBD2 as D (5 bases). Germline V CDR1 and CDR2: SGHTA, FQGNSA. This CDR3 has 16 amino acids. V was cut by 1 base and J by 7 bases, with 17 bases left in between. The CDR3 DNA sequence: TGTGCCAGCAGCTTAGGTGGTCGGGGTAGTTGGAACATTCAGTACTTC. It encodes CASSLGGRGSWNIQYF. The full variable domain, with the rest looked up from reference TRBV7-2 and TRBJ2-4, is GAGVSQSPSNKVTEKGKDVELRCDPISGHTALYWYRQSLGQGLEFLIYFQGNSAPDKSGLPSDRFSAERTGGSVSTLTIQRTQQEDSAVYLCASSLGGRGSWNIQYFGAGTRLSVL.

CDR3 region: CSASSRLSGANVLTF. The CDR3 region has the DNA TGCAGTGCTAGTTCTCGGCTCTCTGGGGCCAACGTCCTGACTTTC. This sequence joins TRBV20-1 and TRBJ2-6; D is ambiguous. The germline V and J ends were trimmed by 3 bases and 0 bases, with 9 bases remaining between them. This CDR3 is built from 15 residues. Per germline, CDR1 DFQATT and CDR2 SNEGSKA (reference sequence).

This chain links TRBV20-1 with TRBJ1-6; D is uncertain. Trimming removed 3 bases at V and 10 bases at J, with 16 bases between. This CDR3 spans 14 amino acids. Germline V lookup: CDR1 DFQATT, CDR2 SNEGSKA (reference sequence). CDR3 sequence (DNA): TGCAGTGCTAGGTCTCGATTAGGACTATCACCCCTCCACTTT. It yields the protein CSARSRLGLSPLHF.

The chain recombines TRBV5-1 with TRBJ2-3, with 11 bases aligning to TRBD1. The CDR3 length is 14 residues. V shed 6 bases and J 7 bases; nucleotides not matched to a gene: 7. Germline CDR1 is SGHRS and CDR2 is YFSETQ. The CDR3, as DNA: TGCGCCAGCACCTTCGGGGACAGGGGGAATACGCAGTATTTT. It is translated as CASTFGDRGNTQYF.

This clonotype was found a few times. The V and J genes are TRBV29-1 and TRBJ2-7, with D tentatively TRBD1 (5 bases). V shed 3 bases and J shed 0 bases, with 15 bases lying between them. The CDR3 extends over 15 amino acids. The germline CDR1 and CDR2 sequences are SQVTM and ANQGSEA. The CDR3 is CSVDATRTHSYEQYF. In nucleotides, the CDR3 is TGCAGCGTTGACGCTACCAGGACACACTCCTACGAGCAGTACTTC.

The chain carries TRBV6-2 or TRBV6-3 and TRBJ2-3; 7 bases are shared with TRBD1. V gave up 0 bases and J gave up 1 base; unmatched junction bases: 10. Germline V gene lookup returns CDR1 MNHEY and CDR2 SVGEGT. This CDR3 has 18 amino acids. This CDR3 is CASSYSGLTGLRTDTQYF. CDR3 DNA: TGTGCCAGCAGTTACTCTGGGCTGACAGGGTTACGCACAGATACGCAGTATTTT.

The chain recombines TRBV6-1 with TRBJ2-7; D perhaps matches TRBD1 (5 bases). The J call is uncertain, as TRBJ2-5 better fits the DNA end. CDR3 size: 17 residues. CDR1 and CDR2 (germline): MNHNS, SASEGT. CDR3 coding DNA: TGTGCCAGCAGTGAATTCCCCCGGGCAGGGATCCTCGAGACCCAGTACTTC. It translates to CASSEFPRAGILETQYF.

The rearrangement uses TRBV7-2 and TRBJ2-4, with 7 bases that match TRBD1. The J call is uncertain, as TRBJ2-7 better fits the DNA end. Germline CDR1 is SGHTA and CDR2 is FQGNSA. This CDR3 has 15 residues. DNA for the CDR3: TGTGCCAGCAGCCCGGAGCCATACAGGGGAAGCGAGCAGTACTTC. The encoded protein is CASSPEPYRGSEQYF.

The chain is built from TRBV12-3 or TRBV12-4 and TRBJ2-1, with 11 bases that match TRBD2. There are 21 residues in the CDR3. J gave up 0 bases and V 4 bases, and 17 bases lay outside the gene matches. CDR3: CASSSGSPLAGVSSSYNEQFF. The CDR3 DNA reads as TGTGCCAGCAGTTCCGGGAGCCCACTAGCGGGGGTTTCCAGCTCCTACAATGAGCAGTTCTTC.

J is TRBJ2-1 and V is TRBV20-1; the match to TRBD2 covers 8 bases. This CDR3 contains 15 residues. Trimming cost V 3 bases and J 0 bases; bases outside gene matches: 4. The V gene's germline CDR1 is DFQATT and CDR2 SNEGSKA (reference sequence). The CDR3 here is CSASGGGSSYNEQFF. The CDR3 DNA sequence: TGCAGTGCTAGCGGGGGGGGCAGCTCCTACAATGAGCAGTTCTTC.

This clonotype occurred a few times. V is TRBV20-1 and J is TRBJ2-7, with a tentative D call TRBD2 (5 bases). The CDR3 covers 15 residues. CDR1 is DFQATT, CDR2 SNEGSKA, per germline (reference sequence). V dropped 6 bases and J dropped 3 bases, with 21 bases sitting between them. CDR3 DNA sequence: TGCAGTGCCCAACGGGGAAGTTCTTTGGACTACGAGCAGTACTTC. This translates into CSAQRGSSLDYEQYF.

The chain uses TRBV12-3 or TRBV12-4 and TRBJ2-3; 11 bases align to TRBD2. This CDR3 has 16 residues. The V gene end was trimmed by 6 bases and the J gene end by 1 base; junction bases not matched to a gene: 6. CDR3 amino acids: CASSSPTSGGTDTQYF. The DNA for the CDR3 is TGTGCCAGCAGCTCCCCGACTAGCGGGGGCACAGATACGCAGTATTTT.

This clonotype appeared a few times. The chain has TRBV12-3 or TRBV12-4 and TRBJ2-1; TRBD2 is a possible D gene (6 bases). Trimming shortened V by 2 bases and J by 6 bases, and 11 bases separated the two germline ends. This CDR3 is 14 amino acids long. The CDR3 sequence is CASSLYRGGNEQFF. CDR3 sequence (DNA): TGTGCCAGCAGTTTATATAGGGGAGGCAATGAGCAGTTCTTC.

This clonotype was counted only a few times. The chain joins TRBV12-3 or TRBV12-4 to TRBJ2-7; D is possibly TRBD1 or TRBD2 (6 bases each). CDR3 length equals 13 residues. V was clipped by 6 bases and J by 3 bases, with 12 bases between them. Written as DNA, the CDR3 is TGTGCCAGCAGCCCCCGGGGGCTCTACGAGCAGTACTTC. Encoded protein: CASSPRGLYEQYF.

As regards this clonotype: One end of the junction varies from germline; a read error may be responsible. The chain combines TRBV5-5 with TRBJ1-1; weak D call: TRBD1 (6 bases). Looked up from germline, CDR1 is SGHKS and CDR2 is YYEKEE (reference sequence). CDR3 length: 13 residues. The CDR3, as DNA: TGCGCCAGCACGCAGGACAGTTACACTGAAGCTTTCTTT. Protein: CASTQDSYTEAFF. The whole variable domain, filled in from reference TRBV5-5 and TRBJ1-1, reads DAGVTQSPTHLIKTRGQQVTLRCSPISGHKSVSWYQQVLGQGPQFIFQYYEKEERGRGNFPDRFSARQFPNYSSELNVNALLLGDSALYLCASTQDSYTEAFFGQGTRLTVV.

The gene calls are TRBV5-4 and TRBJ2-3, with 8 bases lining up with TRBD2. This CDR3 spans 18 amino acids. V gave up 0 bases and J gave up 3 bases; unmatched junction bases: 12. Germline loops: CDR1 SGHNT, CDR2 YYREEE (reference sequence). The CDR3 nucleotides read TGTGCCAGCAGCTTGGCCGCGCGGGGGGATCCATTGACAGATACGCAGTATTTT. Its translation: CASSLAARGDPLTDTQYF.

On this clonotype itself: A clone one base away is much larger, so this may be a read error. The rearrangement joins TRBV13 to TRBJ2-5, with TRBD2 matching over 7 bases. With the DNA end fitting TRBJ2-1 better, the J assignment may be wrong. The V gene's germline CDR1 is PRHDT and CDR2 FYEKMQ (reference sequence). The CDR3 spans 15 residues. The CDR3 sequence is CASSARERGRETQFF. Written as DNA, the CDR3 is TGTGCCAGCAGCGCGCGAGAGCGGGGACGTGAGACCCAGTTCTTC.

The CDR3 nucleotides are TGTGCCATTCACCATCCGGATCTAACCTCGAGCACAGATACGCAGTATTTT. This sequence encodes CAIHHPDLTSSTDTQYF. V usage is TRBV2 and J usage is TRBJ2-3; no definite D call. Trimming took off 10 bases at V and 0 bases at J, with 23 bases between the two ends. CDR3 length equals 17 residues. Germline assignment: CDR1 SNHLY and CDR2 FYNNEI.

The chain is built from TRBV20-1 and TRBJ2-6, with D maybe TRBD1 (5 bases). The CDR3 is 15 residues long. Germline CDR1 DFQATT, CDR2 SNEGSKA (reference sequence). V was trimmed by 5 bases and J by 4 bases, leaving 15 bases between them. The CDR3 DNA is TGCAGTGCTGAATACTTCAGGGCCGGGGCCAACGTCCTGACTTTC. It yields the protein CSAEYFRAGANVLTF.

The V call is TRBV24-1, the J call TRBJ2-1; TRBD2 agrees at 9 bases. The CDR3 has 16 amino acids. Per the germline V gene, CDR1 is KGHDR and CDR2 is SFDVKD. The J segment lost 9 bases and the V segment lost 2 bases, leaving 10 bases of the junction unmatched. The CDR3 nucleotides read TGTGCCACCAGTGATTCTTGGCGGGGGGGCTCTGGTGAGCAGTTCTTC. Protein sequence: CATSDSWRGGSGEQFF.